This TCR beta chain stems from a study of B cell selection in AIRE deficiency. Libraries were prepared by immunoSEQ multiplex PCR; TCRdb keeps only in-frame clonotypes and omits some of them. The data show some 27,000 clones, with around 95% seen just once and 0.2% to 0.3% held by the top ten. Of note for this clone: Its target is not known.

The CDR3 length is 16 residues. The ends lost 8 bases at V and 5 bases at J; junction bases unmatched: 17. From germline, CDR1 is LNHDA and CDR2 SQIVND (reference sequence). CD4+CD127+ cells were sorted as the conventional CD4 T cells. Control samples were from healthy, unrelated donors. Study conclusions and caveats: Patient Tconv cells held about 31% of Treg sequences shared by healthy donors. Only TCRbeta was sequenced; 35% to 40% of shared healthy Treg sequences appeared in Tconv.

This chain connects TRBV19 to TRBJ2-7, with TRBD2 matching over 8 bases. The sample taken for sequencing was CD4+CD127+ conventional T cells sorted from PBMCs. The TCR sequence derives from a human donor in good health. CDR3: CASSQLRTSTSHEQYF. DNA for the CDR3: TGTGCCAGTTCCCAATTAAGGACTAGCACATCCCACGAGCAGTACTTC.